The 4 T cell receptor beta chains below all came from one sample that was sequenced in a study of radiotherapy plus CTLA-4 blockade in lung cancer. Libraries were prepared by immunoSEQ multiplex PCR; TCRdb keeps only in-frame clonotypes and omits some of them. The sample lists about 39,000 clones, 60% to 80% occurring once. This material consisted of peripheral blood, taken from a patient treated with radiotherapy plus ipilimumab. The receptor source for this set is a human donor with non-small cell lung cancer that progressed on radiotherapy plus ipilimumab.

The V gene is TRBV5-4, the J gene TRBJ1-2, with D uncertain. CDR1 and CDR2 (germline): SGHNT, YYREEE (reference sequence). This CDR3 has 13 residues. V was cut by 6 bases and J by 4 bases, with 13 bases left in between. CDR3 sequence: CASTLPPLYGYTF. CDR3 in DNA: TGTGCCAGCACCCTCCCCCCCCTCTATGGCTACACCTTC. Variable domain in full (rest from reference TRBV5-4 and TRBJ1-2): ETGVTQSPTHLIKTRGQQVTLRCSSQSGHNTVSWYQQALGQGPQFIFQYYREEENGRGNFPPRFSGLQFPNYSSELNVNALELDDSALYLCASTLPPLYGYTFGSGTRLTVV.

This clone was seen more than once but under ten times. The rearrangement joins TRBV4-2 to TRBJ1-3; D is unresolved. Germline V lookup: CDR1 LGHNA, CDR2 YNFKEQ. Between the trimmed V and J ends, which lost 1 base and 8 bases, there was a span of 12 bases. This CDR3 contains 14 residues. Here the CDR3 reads CASSQAGEPDTIYF. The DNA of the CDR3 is TGTGCCAGCAGCCAAGCGGGAGAACCGGACACCATATATTTT.

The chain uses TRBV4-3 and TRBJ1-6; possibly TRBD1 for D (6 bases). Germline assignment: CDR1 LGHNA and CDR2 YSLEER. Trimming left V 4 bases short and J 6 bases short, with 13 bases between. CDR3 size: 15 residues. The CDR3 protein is CASSRTGGGNSPLHF. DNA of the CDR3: TGCGCCAGCAGCCGAACGGGGGGCGGTAATTCACCCCTCCACTTT.

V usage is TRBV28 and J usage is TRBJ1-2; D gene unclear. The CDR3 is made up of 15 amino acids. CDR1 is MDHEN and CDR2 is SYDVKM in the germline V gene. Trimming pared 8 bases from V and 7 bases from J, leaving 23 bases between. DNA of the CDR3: TGTGCCAGCGGGGAGTGGGGAACGGATTGGAGTGGCTACACCTTC. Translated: CASGEWGTDWSGYTF.